This T cell receptor (beta chain) was documented in a study of cytotoxic CD8 clonotypes in ibrutinib-treated CLL. Trimming pared 6 bases from V and 8 bases from J, leaving 19 bases between. This CDR3 is 14 amino acids long. CDR1 is SGHTA, CDR2 FQGNSA, per germline. Assay used: immunoSEQ multiplex PCR; TCRdb lists only in-frame clones, some missing. The data show 90,000 to 100,000 clones, about 78% seen once. The rearrangement joins TRBV7-2 to TRBJ1-1, with D possibly matching TRBD1 (6 bases). Sequencing used PBMCs, obtained after 12 months of ibrutinib treatment. The TCR sequence derives from a human donor with chronic lymphocytic leukemia. The CDR3 sequence is CASRLGGASLEAFF. CDR3 bases: TGTGCCAGCAGGCTAGGGGGGGCTTCTCTGGAAGCTTTCTTT.